The 23 T cell receptor beta chains reported below all come from one sample, sequenced in a study of low-dose radiotherapy and immunotherapy resistance in tumors. TRAV- and TRBV-specific primers, spanning alpha and beta chains, primed first-strand cDNA. A roughly 19-cycle PCR with a constant-region primer and V-primer adapter amplified TCRs. TCRdb itself ran the reads through MiXCR, one entry per CDR3 protein. The table includes tens of thousands of distinct CDR3 sequences, roughly a sixth detected once. The sample's time point: before trial treatment. The sequencing used PBMCs, collected before treatment. These receptors originate from a male donor with prostate cancer.

This chain uses TRBV5-1 with TRBJ1-6, with D perhaps TRBD1 (6 bases). Germline V lookup: CDR1 SGHRS, CDR2 YFSETQ. CDR3 length equals 15 residues. Trimming took 4 bases from V and 3 from J, leaving 11 bases between them. The CDR3 protein is CASSPDSLYNSPLHF. CDR3 DNA: TGCGCCAGCAGCCCGGACAGCCTCTATAATTCACCCCTCCACTTT.

This clonotype was found many times. The gene calls are TRBV4-1 and TRBJ1-3; D uncertain. Germline-derived CDR1 and CDR2 are MGHRA and YSYEKL. V was shortened by 0 bases and J by 3 bases, with 12 bases between the two germline ends. The CDR3 sequence is 16 residues long. The CDR3 region is CASSQERGSGGNTIYF. In nucleotides, the CDR3 is TGCGCCAGCAGCCAAGAACGGGGATCGGGTGGAAACACCATATATTTT.

The sample holds a few counts of this clonotype. V gene TRBV5-4 combines with J gene TRBJ2-7, with D possibly TRBD2 on 6 matching bases. Germline V gives CDR1 SGHNT, CDR2 YYREEE (reference sequence). This CDR3 region has 12 residues. The V gene lost 4 bases and the J gene lost 6 bases, with 11 bases spanning the gap. The CDR3 bases are TGTGCCAGCAGCAGAGGAGGGCGCGAGCAGTACTTC. Residues: CASSRGGREQYF.

This clonotype was counted at least ten times. This chain connects TRBV3-1 to TRBJ2-5; 8 nucleotides agree with TRBD1. The germline CDR1 and CDR2 sequences are LGHDT and YNNKEL (reference sequence). The CDR3 is 16 residues long. Losses at the gene ends were 4 bases for V and 5 bases for J; bases not matched to a gene: 12. The CDR3 DNA sequence: TGTGCCAGCAGCCCCCGTGCTACAGGGGGTGGGGAGACCCAGTACTTC. Its protein product is CASSPRATGGGETQYF.

V is TRBV7-8 and J is TRBJ2-7; possibly TRBD1 for D (5 bases). Germline V gene data show CDR1 as SGHVS and CDR2 as FQNEAQ. V dropped 7 bases and J dropped 1 base, with 14 bases sitting between them. The CDR3 loop spans 14 amino acids. The CDR3 DNA reads as TGTGCCAGCACCCACCCAGGGTCTTCCTACGAGCAGTACTTC. It codes for CASTHPGSSYEQYF.

Many counts were recorded for this clonotype. V is TRBV28 and J is TRBJ1-2; D is ambiguous. The germline CDR1 and CDR2 sequences are MDHEN and SYDVKM. This CDR3 region has 12 residues. The V end was cut by 4 bases, the J end by 4 bases, with 7 bases between. Written as DNA, the CDR3 is TGTGCCAGCAGTTCCGGGAGCTATGGCTACACCTTC. It is translated as CASSSGSYGYTF.

This clonotype was seen ten or more times. V and J are TRBV5-6 and TRBJ2-3; D is perhaps TRBD1 or TRBD2 (5 bases each). Germline loops: CDR1 SGHDT, CDR2 YYEEEE. The germline V and J ends were trimmed by 4 bases and 1 base, with 22 bases remaining between them. The CDR3 has 18 amino acids. CDR3 region: CASSVNKGTGKRTDTQYF. CDR3 DNA sequence: TGTGCCAGCAGCGTGAACAAAGGGACGGGAAAGCGCACAGATACGCAGTATTTT.

The chain joins TRBV6-1 to TRBJ2-3; 10 positions agree with TRBD1. V gave up 3 bases and J gave up 6 bases; unmatched junction bases: 9. This CDR3 has 16 amino acids. CDR1 and CDR2 (germline): MNHNS, SASEGT. As DNA, the CDR3 is TGTGCCAGCAGTGAGAGTAGACAGGGGGCAGCGGATACGCAGTATTTT. Protein sequence: CASSESRQGAADTQYF.

This clonotype was recorded at least ten times. The chain employs TRBV7-8 and TRBJ2-5, with unresolved D. Trimming took off 6 bases at V and 0 bases at J, with 11 bases between the two ends. Germline values: CDR1 SGHVS, CDR2 FQNEAQ. The CDR3 contains 14 residues. CDR3 region: CASSWAAHQETQYF. The DNA of the CDR3 is TGTGCCAGCAGTTGGGCCGCGCACCAAGAGACCCAGTACTTC.

With respect to this clonotype: The CDR3 does not end in the conserved phenylalanine or tryptophan, so this is likely a read error. The rearrangement joins TRBV13 to TRBJ1-2, with D tentatively TRBD1 (6 bases). In germline, CDR1 is PRHDT, CDR2 FYEKMQ (reference sequence). The CDR3 is 16 amino acids. The germline V and J ends were trimmed by 1 base and 7 bases, with 19 bases remaining between them. CDR3 sequence: CASSLARGRGTSGYTL. CDR3 DNA: TGTGCCAGCAGCTTAGCTCGGGGCAGGGGAACGAGTGGCTACACCCTC.

At least ten counts were recorded for this clonotype. The chain employs TRBV12-3 or TRBV12-4 and TRBJ2-2; 7 positions agree with TRBD2. The CDR3 extends over 15 amino acids. J lost 5 bases, V lost 2 bases, and 5 bases had no gene match. CDR3: CASSLRGEETGELFF. In nucleotides, the CDR3 is TGTGCCAGCAGTTTACGGGGGGAGGAGACCGGGGAGCTGTTTTTT.

This clonotype has ten or more counts. V is TRBV2 and J is TRBJ2-7; TRBD1 might be the D (6 bases). CDR1 SNHLY and CDR2 FYNNEI come from the germline V gene. The CDR3 has 12 amino acids. V lost 4 bases to trimming and J lost 6 bases, with 10 bases between them. DNA of the CDR3: TGTGCCAGCAGTGGAATCAGGGGCGAGCAGTACTTC. This encodes CASSGIRGEQYF.

The table lists this clonotype with many counts. This rearrangement joins TRBV7-9 to TRBJ2-2, with TRBD1 identical over 8 bases. The CDR3 has 14 amino acids. V trimming: 10 bases; J trimming: 6 bases; junction bases outside the gene matches: 10. Germline CDR1 reads SEHNR; CDR2 reads FQNEAQ (reference sequence). CDR3 loop: CAITGTGSPGELFF. DNA of the CDR3: TGTGCCATCACCGGGACAGGCTCACCCGGGGAGCTGTTTTTT. The full variable domain, in which reference TRBV7-9 and TRBJ2-2 provide the parts outside the CDR3, is DTGVSQNPRHKITKRGQNVTFRCDPISEHNRLYWYRQTLGQGPEFLTYFQNEAQLEKSRLLSDRFSAERPKGSFSTLEIQRTEQGDSAMYLCAITGTGSPGELFFGEGSRLTVL.

This clonotype appeared many times. The CDR3 nucleotides are TGTGCCAGCACTTGGGGCAGTCACAGCGCTGAAGCTTTCTTT. It encodes CASTWGSHSAEAFF. The chain links TRBV5-4 to TRBJ1-1; D is possibly TRBD1 (5 bases). The CDR3 runs 14 residues. The V end was cut by 6 bases, the J end by 6 bases, with 18 bases between. Germline V gene data show CDR1 as SGHNT and CDR2 as YYREEE (reference sequence). Drawing the rest from reference TRBV5-4 and TRBJ1-1, the complete variable domain is ETGVTQSPTHLIKTRGQQVTLRCSSQSGHNTVSWYQQALGQGPQFIFQYYREEENGRGNFPPRFSGLQFPNYSSELNVNALELDDSALYLCASTWGSHSAEAFFGQGTRLTVV.

The sample holds many counts of this clonotype. V gene TRBV5-1 combines with J gene TRBJ2-1, with D perhaps matching TRBD1 or TRBD2 (5 bases each). The CDR3 sequence is 16 residues long. The V gene's germline CDR1 is SGHRS and CDR2 YFSETQ. Trimming removed 0 bases from V and 8 bases from J, with 18 bases in between. Here the CDR3 reads CASSLVSGRRGDEQFF. The DNA for the CDR3 is TGCGCCAGCAGCTTGGTAAGCGGCAGAAGGGGCGATGAGCAGTTCTTC.

V usage is TRBV12-3 or TRBV12-4 and J usage is TRBJ2-7, with 9 bases identical to TRBD1. V shed 5 bases, J shed 5 bases, and the junction held 4 bases outside the gene matches. The CDR3 is 13 amino acids. CDR3 sequence (DNA): TGTGCCAGCAGTACAGGGGGCAGGAACGAGCAGTACTTC. It is translated as CASSTGGRNEQYF.

This clonotype was recorded many times. The V and J genes are TRBV19 and TRBJ2-2; no clear D gene. The V gene lost 6 bases and the J gene lost 6 bases, with 8 bases spanning the gap. There are 12 residues in the CDR3. CDR1 is LNHDA and CDR2 is SQIVND in the germline V gene (reference sequence). The CDR3 protein is CASSQVAGELFF. In DNA form, the CDR3 reads TGTGCCAGTAGCCAGGTAGCCGGGGAGCTGTTTTTT. Drawing the rest from reference TRBV19 and TRBJ2-2, the complete variable domain is DGGITQSPKYLFRKEGQNVTLSCEQNLNHDAMYWYRQDPGQGLRLIYYSQIVNDFQKGDIAEGYSVSREKKESFPLTVTSAQKNPTAFYLCASSQVAGELFFGEGSRLTVL.

This chain links TRBV5-1 with TRBJ2-7; TRBD1 or TRBD2 may be the D gene (6 bases each). V was pared by 4 bases and J by 4 bases, with 15 bases between. Looked up from germline, CDR1 is SGHRS and CDR2 is YFSETQ. The CDR3 extends over 14 amino acids. In DNA, the CDR3 is TGCGCCAGCAGCCGGGGGCCTAGCGATTACGAGCAGTACTTC. The encoded protein is CASSRGPSDYEQYF. Together with reference TRBV5-1 and TRBJ2-7, the CDR3 gives the full variable domain: KAGVTQTPRYLIKTRGQQVTLSCSPISGHRSVSWYQQTPGQGLQFLFEYFSETQRNKGNFPGRFSGRQFSNSRSEMNVSTLELGDSALYLCASSRGPSDYEQYFGPGTRLTVT.

This clonotype was seen ten or more times. The CDR3 sequence: CASSSLRGLPYNEQFF. CDR3 in DNA: TGTGCCAGTAGTTCCCTGCGGGGACTCCCCTACAATGAGCAGTTCTTC. The rearrangement joins TRBV19 to TRBJ2-1, with a possible D match to TRBD2 (6 bases). Trimming stripped 5 bases from V and 2 bases from J, with 16 bases between. CDR1 is LNHDA, CDR2 SQIVND, per germline (reference sequence). This CDR3 is built from 16 residues.

This clonotype was detected ten times or more. This chain connects TRBV5-1 to TRBJ1-6, with TRBD1 matching 7 bases. With V trimmed by 3 bases and J by 10 bases, 10 bases remained unmatched. Per germline, CDR1 SGHRS and CDR2 YFSETQ. The CDR3 covers 15 residues. The CDR3 sequence is CASSSRTGQGSPLHF. The CDR3, as DNA: TGCGCCAGCAGCTCGAGGACAGGACAAGGGTCACCCCTCCACTTT.

This clonotype was counted a single time. A far larger clone is off by one base, so a read error is likely. V gene TRBV3-1 combines with J gene TRBJ1-5; 8 bases are a match to TRBD1. The ends lost 6 bases at V and 4 bases at J; junction bases unmatched: 5. This CDR3 is built from 14 residues. The germline V gene has CDR1 LGHDT and CDR2 YNNKEL (reference sequence). CDR3 sequence: CASSQTGGNQPQHF. CDR3 DNA: TGTGCCAGCAGTCAAACAGGGGGTAATCAGCCCCAGCATTTT.

The table lists this clonotype with a few counts. The chain employs TRBV30 and TRBJ1-2; D remains unclear. This CDR3 contains 9 residues. V was pared by 5 bases and J by 13 bases, with 11 bases between. CDR1 is GTSNPN and CDR2 is SVGIG in the germline V gene (reference sequence). CDR3 DNA sequence: TGTGCCTGGGGCCCTCTGATCACCTTC. This sequence encodes CAWGPLITF. The full variable domain, completed using reference TRBV30 and TRBJ1-2, is SQTIHQWPATLVQPVGSPLSLECTVEGTSNPNLYWYRQAAGRGLQLLFYSVGIGQISSEVPQNLSASRPQDRQFILSSKKLLLSDSGFYLCAWGPLITFGSGTRLTVV.

This clonotype was seen at least ten times. V usage is TRBV29-1 and J usage is TRBJ2-1; the D gene is possibly TRBD2 (5 bases). V was pared by 8 bases and J by 7 bases, with 12 bases between. The germline gives CDR1 SQVTM, CDR2 ANQGSEA. The CDR3 sequence is 11 residues long. Written as DNA, the CDR3 is TGCAGCCTCGGAGGCGCTAATGAGCAGTTCTTC. Translating it yields CSLGGANEQFF.